This T cell receptor beta chain was sequenced for a study of shared clonotypes between healthy human individuals. The data were produced by immunoSEQ multiplex PCR, yet TCRdb's version contains in-frame clones alone and is incomplete. Of about 2.3 million clones listed, over 85% were seen once; the top ten hold under 0.45%. The sequenced sample consisted of naive CD4+ T cells from PBMCs. Documented subset: CD45RA+ positively selected. This clonotype originated in a man between 18 and 35 years old in good health. Some clones in this sample may be carry-over from other donors' samples.

The CDR3 sequence: CASRPGVFGELFF. In DNA form, the CDR3 reads TGTGCCAGCAGACCTGGTGTGTTCGGGGAGCTGTTTTTT. The chain has TRBV28 and TRBJ2-2; D is unresolved. V was cut by 6 bases and J by 7 bases, with 12 bases left in between. Germline V lookup: CDR1 MDHEN, CDR2 SYDVKM. The CDR3 is 13 amino acids.